This entry lists 7 T cell receptor beta chains sequenced from one sample in a study of shared clonotypes between healthy human individuals. This table comes from immunoSEQ multiplex PCR, and its TCRdb copy is limited to in-frame clones, with some not included. Counted here are about 380,000 clones, around 96% occurring once; the ten biggest clones make up less than 0.35%. Material for sequencing was memory CD8+ T cells sorted from blood. Indicated subset: CD45RO+ cells pooled with CCR7-negative TemRA cells. The receptors shown here come from a man aged 25 to 40 in good health.

Here the CDR3 reads CASRRMGEGYEQYF. The DNA of the CDR3 is TGTGCCAGCAGGCGAATGGGGGAGGGCTACGAGCAGTACTTC. The rearrangement joins TRBV6-5 to TRBJ2-7, with 7 bases that match TRBD2. CDR1 and CDR2 from the germline V gene are MNHEY and SVGAGI. The CDR3 spans 14 residues. Unmatched junction bases numbered 8, after V lost 6 bases and J lost 3 bases.

CDR3 loop: CASSLFSGPHYSNQPQHF. For the CDR3, the DNA is TGTGCCAGCAGCCTATTCTCAGGGCCGCATTATAGCAATCAGCCCCAGCATTTT. The chain uses TRBV7-8 and TRBJ1-5, with D possibly being TRBD1 (5 bases). V lost 5 bases and J lost 0, with 20 bases in between. The CDR3 is made up of 18 amino acids. Germline values: CDR1 SGHVS, CDR2 FQNEAQ.

V is TRBV6-5 and J is TRBJ1-2; TRBD1 is a possible D gene (5 bases). Germline CDR1 MNHEY, CDR2 SVGAGI. The CDR3 is made up of 15 amino acids. Trimming shortened V by 2 bases and J by 3 bases, and 13 bases separated the two germline ends. The CDR3 here is CASSYGAGKYYGYTF. The CDR3 DNA follows: TGTGCCAGCAGTTACGGGGCAGGAAAGTACTATGGCTACACCTTC.

The V call is TRBV19, the J call TRBJ2-3, with 7 bases fitting TRBD2. The CDR3 sequence is 14 residues long. CDR1 and CDR2 (germline): LNHDA, SQIVND (reference sequence). The junction had 8 bases not matched to a gene; V was cut back by 8 bases and J by 3 bases. CDR3 DNA: TGTGCCAGTCAAATAGGGAGGGGAACAGATACGCAGTATTTT. Translating it yields CASQIGRGTDTQYF.

The rearrangement joins TRBV20-1 to TRBJ1-3; D unresolved. The CDR3 sequence is 11 residues long. The germline V gene has CDR1 DFQATT and CDR2 SNEGSKA (reference sequence). Trimming left V 6 bases short and J 4 bases short, with 7 bases between. DNA for the CDR3: TGCAGTGCAAATGGGGGAAACACCATATATTTT. Its protein is CSANGGNTIYF.

V usage is TRBV7-2 and J usage is TRBJ2-3; 7 positions match TRBD2. The germline V gene has CDR1 SGHTA and CDR2 FQGNSA. V lost 1 base and J lost 4; bases outside the gene matches: 5. The CDR3 consists of 15 residues. This CDR3 is CASSLVVGGADTQYF. The CDR3 DNA reads as TGTGCCAGCAGCTTAGTGGTGGGAGGGGCAGATACGCAGTATTTT.

The chain employs TRBV6-1 and TRBJ2-1; D ambiguous. Germline V lookup: CDR1 MNHNS, CDR2 SASEGT. CDR3 size: 13 residues. Trimming took 4 bases from V and 5 from J, leaving 9 bases between them. The CDR3 DNA follows: TGTGCCAGCAGTGGAGACCTAAACAATGAGCAGTTCTTC. This codes for CASSGDLNNEQFF.